This TCR beta chain was retrieved from a study of technical replicates of blood from a few donors (dated by TCRdb to about 2017). Trimming leaves V shorter by 8 bases and J shorter by 1 base, with the junction holding 4 bases beyond the gene matches. CDR1 and CDR2, per the germline V gene (reference sequence), are LNHNV and YYDKDF. Measured from the cysteine to the phenylalanine, the CDR3 is 14 residues long. The entry retains the CDR3 DNA only, 42 bases that are in frame from base 1. As regards this clone: This clone's antigen is unknown. No base quality information exists; no much larger clone differs at one position.

The method behind the library was the immunoSEQ multiplex PCR assay. Not all clones reach the TCRdb copy of this immuneACCESS table, which keeps in-frame sequences only. Checked studies attribute under half of the gap to unresolved V genes and leave the rest unexplained. Counted in this sample were under 90,000 clones; 90% to 95% of them appeared once. 0.2% to 0.3% of the sample lies in the top ten. Material: T cells isolated from PBMCs. Recombination connected TRBV15 to TRBJ1-5, with 8 junctional bases fitting TRBD1. The source is a human donor in good health. Here the CDR3 is given as CATRTGFSNQPQHF. The sequence in DNA is TGTGCCACCCGGACAGGGTTCAGCAATCAGCCCCAGCATTTT.